This T cell receptor (beta chain) was captured by sequencing in a study of T cells in Graves' hyperthyroidism and ophthalmopathy. General study findings and limits: Ophthalmopathy, as predicted by the model, came a median about seven months after the prediction.

Germline V gene sequence: CDR1 MDHEN, CDR2 SYDVKM. Trimming cost V 0 bases and J 7 bases; bases outside gene matches: 7. This CDR3 contains 15 residues. RNA transcripts were the template for amplifying TCR beta CDR3 regions. First-round RT-PCR targeting the TCR CDR3 was performed with the HTBI primer set. TCRdb passed the multiplex PCR reads through MiXCR, listing each CDR3 protein once. The sample has 300,000 to 400,000 distinct CDR3 sequences; around 18% are singletons. A word on this clonotype: Its antigen is as yet unknown.

Clinical Activity Scores of at least 3, NOSPECS grades of at least 4 and durations under 3 months characterized ophthalmopathy patients. The PBMCs were sourced from fresh peripheral blood (around 9.9 ml). The sequencing input was blood. The sequence derives from a man aged 18-30 years with Graves' ophthalmopathy. The V gene is TRBV28, the J gene TRBJ2-7; TRBD1 aligns across 9 bases. The CDR3 sequence is CASSLWRDRDGEQYF. The CDR3 DNA is TGTGCCAGCAGTTTATGGAGGGACAGGGATGGGGAGCAGTACTTC.